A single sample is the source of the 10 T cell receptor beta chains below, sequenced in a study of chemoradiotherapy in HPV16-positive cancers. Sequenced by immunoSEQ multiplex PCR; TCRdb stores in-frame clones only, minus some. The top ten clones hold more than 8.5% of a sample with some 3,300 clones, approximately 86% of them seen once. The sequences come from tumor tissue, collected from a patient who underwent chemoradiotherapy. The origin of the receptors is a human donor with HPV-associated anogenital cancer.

For the CDR3, the DNA is TGTGCCAGCAGCTTCTCAGGGTTCGCCTACGAGCAGTACTTC. This encodes CASSFSGFAYEQYF. The chain employs TRBV7-2 and TRBJ2-7, with a possible D match to TRBD1 (5 bases). CDR3 length: 14 residues. Between the trimmed V and J ends, which lost 3 bases and 2 bases, there was a span of 11 bases. CDR1 is SGHTA, CDR2 FQGNSA, per germline.

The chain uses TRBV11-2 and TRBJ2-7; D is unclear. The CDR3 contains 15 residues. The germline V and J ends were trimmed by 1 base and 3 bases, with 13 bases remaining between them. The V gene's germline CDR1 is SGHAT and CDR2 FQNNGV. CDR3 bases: TGTGCCAGCAGCTTAGGCACGGCTATGGGCTACGAGCAGTACTTC. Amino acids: CASSLGTAMGYEQYF. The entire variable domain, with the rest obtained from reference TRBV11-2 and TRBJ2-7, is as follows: EAGVAQSPRYKIIEKRQSVAFWCNPISGHATLYWYQQILGQGPKLLIQFQNNGVVDDSQLPKDRFSAERLKGVDSTLKIQPAKLEDSAVYLCASSLGTAMGYEQYFGPGTRLTVT.

CDR3 region: CATSRFRDRGRYEQYF. The CDR3 DNA follows: TGTGCCACCAGCAGATTCCGGGACAGGGGGCGATACGAGCAGTACTTC. The chain uses TRBV15 and TRBJ2-7, with 12 bases fitting TRBD1. The V and J ends lost 2 bases and 4 bases, in that order; junction bases with no gene match: 6. The CDR3 spans 16 residues. Germline lookup yields CDR1 LNHNV and CDR2 YYDKDF (reference sequence).

The chain's CDR3 is CASSWKNEQFF. The CDR3 DNA is TGTGCCAGCAGTTGGAAAAATGAGCAGTTCTTC. V usage is TRBV7-8 and J usage is TRBJ2-1; no clear D gene. This CDR3 contains 11 residues. V was shortened by 6 bases and J by 7 bases, with 7 bases between the two germline ends. Germline V gene sequence: CDR1 SGHVS, CDR2 FQNEAQ.

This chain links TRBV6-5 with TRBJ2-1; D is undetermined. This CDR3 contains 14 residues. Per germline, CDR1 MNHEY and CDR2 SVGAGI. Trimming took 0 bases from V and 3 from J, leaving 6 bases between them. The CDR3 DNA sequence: TGTGCCAGCAGTTACTCTAGGGTCTACAATGAGCAGTTCTTC. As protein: CASSYSRVYNEQFF.

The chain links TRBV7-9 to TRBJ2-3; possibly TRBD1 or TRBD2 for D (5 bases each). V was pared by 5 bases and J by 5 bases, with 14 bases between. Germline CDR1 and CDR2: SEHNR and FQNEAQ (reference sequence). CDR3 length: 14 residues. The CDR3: CASSKGTARDTQYF. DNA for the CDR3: TGTGCCAGCAGCAAGGGGACGGCTAGAGATACGCAGTATTTT.

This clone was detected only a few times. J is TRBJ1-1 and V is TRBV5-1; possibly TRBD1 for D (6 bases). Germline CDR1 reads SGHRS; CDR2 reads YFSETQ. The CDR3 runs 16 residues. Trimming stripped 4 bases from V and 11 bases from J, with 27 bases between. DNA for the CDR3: TGCGCCAGCAGCCGCGACCCCCAACCGACAGGTTTCCGGGCTTTCTTT. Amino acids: CASSRDPQPTGFRAFF.

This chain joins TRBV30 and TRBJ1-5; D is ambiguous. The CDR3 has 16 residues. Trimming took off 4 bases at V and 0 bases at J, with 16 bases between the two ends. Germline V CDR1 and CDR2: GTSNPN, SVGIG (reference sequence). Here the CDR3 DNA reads TGTGCCTGGATTAAGGGCTTATGCAGTAGCAATCAGCCCCAGCATTTT. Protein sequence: CAWIKGLCSSNQPQHF. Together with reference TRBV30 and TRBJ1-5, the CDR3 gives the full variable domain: SQTIHQWPATLVQPVGSPLSLECTVEGTSNPNLYWYRQAAGRGLQLLFYSVGIGQISSEVPQNLSASRPQDRQFILSSKKLLLSDSGFYLCAWIKGLCSSNQPQHFGDGTRLSIL.

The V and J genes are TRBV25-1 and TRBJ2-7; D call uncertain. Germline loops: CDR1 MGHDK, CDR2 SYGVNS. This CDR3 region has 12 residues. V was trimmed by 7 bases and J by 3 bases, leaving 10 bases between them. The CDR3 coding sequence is TGTGCCAGCACCCCGGGTCTCTACGAGCAGTACTTC. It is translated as CASTPGLYEQYF.

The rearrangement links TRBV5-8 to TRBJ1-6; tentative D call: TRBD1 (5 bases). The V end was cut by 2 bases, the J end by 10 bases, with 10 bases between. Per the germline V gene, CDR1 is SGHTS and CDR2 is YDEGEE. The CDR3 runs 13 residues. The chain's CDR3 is CASSLGEGSPLHF. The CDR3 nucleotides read TGTGCCAGCAGCTTAGGGGAAGGATCACCCCTCCACTTT.